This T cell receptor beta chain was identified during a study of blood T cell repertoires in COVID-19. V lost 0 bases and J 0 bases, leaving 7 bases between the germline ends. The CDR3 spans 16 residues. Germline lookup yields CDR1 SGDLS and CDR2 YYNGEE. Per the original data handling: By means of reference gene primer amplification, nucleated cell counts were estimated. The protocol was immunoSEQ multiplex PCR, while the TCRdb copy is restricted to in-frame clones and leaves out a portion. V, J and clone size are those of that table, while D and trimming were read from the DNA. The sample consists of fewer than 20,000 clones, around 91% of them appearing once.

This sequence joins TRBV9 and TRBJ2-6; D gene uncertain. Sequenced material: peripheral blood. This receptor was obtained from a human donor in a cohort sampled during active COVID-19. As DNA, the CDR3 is TGTGCCAGCAGCGTAGTCGCGATCTCTGGGGCCAACGTCCTGACTTTC. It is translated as CASSVVAISGANVLTF.